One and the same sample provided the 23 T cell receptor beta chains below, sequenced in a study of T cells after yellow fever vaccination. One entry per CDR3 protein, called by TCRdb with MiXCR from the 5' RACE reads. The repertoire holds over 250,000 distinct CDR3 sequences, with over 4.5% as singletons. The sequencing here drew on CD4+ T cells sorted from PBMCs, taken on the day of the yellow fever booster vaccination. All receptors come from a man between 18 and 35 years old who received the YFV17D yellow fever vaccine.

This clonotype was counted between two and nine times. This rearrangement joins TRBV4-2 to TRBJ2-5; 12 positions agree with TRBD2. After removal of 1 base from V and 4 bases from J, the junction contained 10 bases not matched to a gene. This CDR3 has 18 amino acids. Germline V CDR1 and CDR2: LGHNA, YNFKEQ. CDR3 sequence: CASSQGASGGALGETQYF. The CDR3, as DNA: TGTGCCAGCAGCCAAGGTGCTAGCGGGGGGGCCCTGGGAGAGACCCAGTACTTC.

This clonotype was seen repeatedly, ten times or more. The CDR3 here is CAISSTWADPEAFF. The CDR3 DNA sequence: TGTGCCATCAGTTCCACTTGGGCGGACCCTGAAGCTTTCTTT. V gene TRBV10-3 combines with J gene TRBJ1-1; D remains unclear. Germline CDR1 ENHRY, CDR2 SYGVKD. Trimming removed 5 bases at V and 6 bases at J, with 16 bases between. CDR3 length: 14 amino acids.

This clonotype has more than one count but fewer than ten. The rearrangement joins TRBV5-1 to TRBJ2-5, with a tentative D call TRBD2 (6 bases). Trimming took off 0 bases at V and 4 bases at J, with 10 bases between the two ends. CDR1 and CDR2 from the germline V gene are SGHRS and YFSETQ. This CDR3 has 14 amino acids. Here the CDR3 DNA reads TGCGCCAGCAGCTTGGTGGAGGGGACAGAGACCCAGTACTTC. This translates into CASSLVEGTETQYF.

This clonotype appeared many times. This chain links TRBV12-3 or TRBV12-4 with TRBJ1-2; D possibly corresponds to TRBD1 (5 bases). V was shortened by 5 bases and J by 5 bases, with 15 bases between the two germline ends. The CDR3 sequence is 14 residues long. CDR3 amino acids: CASSGSRDPYGYTF. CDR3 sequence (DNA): TGTGCCAGCAGTGGCTCAAGGGACCCGTATGGCTACACCTTC.

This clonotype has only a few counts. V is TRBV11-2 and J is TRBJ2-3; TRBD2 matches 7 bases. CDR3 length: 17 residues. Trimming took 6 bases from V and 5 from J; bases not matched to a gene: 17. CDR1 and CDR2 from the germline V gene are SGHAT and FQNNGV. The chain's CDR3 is CASRPWAERGAEDTQYF. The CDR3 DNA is TGTGCCAGCAGACCCTGGGCGGAGCGGGGTGCGGAAGATACGCAGTATTTT.

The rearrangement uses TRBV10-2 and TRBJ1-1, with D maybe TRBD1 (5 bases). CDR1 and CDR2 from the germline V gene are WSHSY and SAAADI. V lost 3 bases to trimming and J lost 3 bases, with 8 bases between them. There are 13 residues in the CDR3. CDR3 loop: CASSDWGYTEAFF. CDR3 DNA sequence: TGCGCCAGCAGTGATTGGGGGTACACTGAAGCTTTCTTT.

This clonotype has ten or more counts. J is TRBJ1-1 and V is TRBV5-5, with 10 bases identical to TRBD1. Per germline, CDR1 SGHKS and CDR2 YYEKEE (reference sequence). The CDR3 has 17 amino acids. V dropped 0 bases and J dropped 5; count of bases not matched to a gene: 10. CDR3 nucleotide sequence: TGTGCCAGCAGCTTGGCTGTCGGGACAGGGGTGGGGACTGAAGCTTTCTTT. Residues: CASSLAVGTGVGTEAFF.

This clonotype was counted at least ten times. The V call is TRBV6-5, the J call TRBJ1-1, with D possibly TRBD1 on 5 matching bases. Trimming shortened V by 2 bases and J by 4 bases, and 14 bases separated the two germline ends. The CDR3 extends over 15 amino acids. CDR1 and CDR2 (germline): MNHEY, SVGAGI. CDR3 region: CASSYRGGGGTEAFF. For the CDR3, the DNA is TGTGCCAGCAGTTACCGCGGGGGGGGTGGCACTGAAGCTTTCTTT.

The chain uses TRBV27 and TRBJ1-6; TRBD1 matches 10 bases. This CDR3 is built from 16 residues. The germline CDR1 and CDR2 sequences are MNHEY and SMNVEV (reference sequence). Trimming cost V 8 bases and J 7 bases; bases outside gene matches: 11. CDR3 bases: TGTGCCAGCGGGGCCCTGACAGGGGGCCAAAATTCACCCCTCCACTTT. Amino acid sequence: CASGALTGGQNSPLHF.

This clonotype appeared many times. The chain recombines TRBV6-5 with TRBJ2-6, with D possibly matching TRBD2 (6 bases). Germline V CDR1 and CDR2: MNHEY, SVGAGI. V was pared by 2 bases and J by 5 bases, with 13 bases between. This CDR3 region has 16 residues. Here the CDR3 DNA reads TGTGCCAGCAGTTACCTGGGAGGAGGGCGGGCCAACGTCCTGACTTTC. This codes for CASSYLGGGRANVLTF.

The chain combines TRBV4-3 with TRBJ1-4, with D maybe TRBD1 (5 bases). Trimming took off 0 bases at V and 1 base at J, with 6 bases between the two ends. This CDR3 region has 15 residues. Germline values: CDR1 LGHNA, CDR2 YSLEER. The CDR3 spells CASSQDRGTNEKLFF. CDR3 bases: TGCGCCAGCAGCCAAGATAGGGGAACTAATGAAAAACTGTTTTTT.

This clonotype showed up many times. DNA for the CDR3: TGTGCCACCAGCAGAGATGGAGGGCCCGGGGAGACCCAGTACTTC. Amino acid sequence: CATSRDGGPGETQYF. The chain is built from TRBV15 and TRBJ2-5; D may be TRBD2 (6 bases). Germline CDR1 and CDR2: LNHNV and YYDKDF (reference sequence). V shed 0 bases and J shed 5 bases, with 13 bases lying between them. The CDR3 is 15 amino acids.

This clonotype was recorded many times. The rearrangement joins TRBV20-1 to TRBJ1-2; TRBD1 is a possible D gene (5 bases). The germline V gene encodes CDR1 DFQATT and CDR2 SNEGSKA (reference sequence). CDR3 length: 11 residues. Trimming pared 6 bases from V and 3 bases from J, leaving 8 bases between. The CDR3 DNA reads TGCAGTGCGGCACAGGACTATGGCTACACCTTC. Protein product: CSAAQDYGYTF.

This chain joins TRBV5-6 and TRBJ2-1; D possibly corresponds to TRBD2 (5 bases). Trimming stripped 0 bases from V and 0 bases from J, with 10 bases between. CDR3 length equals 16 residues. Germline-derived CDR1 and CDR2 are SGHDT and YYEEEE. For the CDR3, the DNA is TGTGCCAGCAGCTTGGGCGGGTACAGCTCCTACAATGAGCAGTTCTTC. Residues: CASSLGGYSSYNEQFF.

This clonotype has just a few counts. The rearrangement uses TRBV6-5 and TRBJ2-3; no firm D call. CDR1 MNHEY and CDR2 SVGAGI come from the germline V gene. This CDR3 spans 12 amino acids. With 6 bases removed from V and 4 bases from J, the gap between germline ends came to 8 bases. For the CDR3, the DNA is TGTGCCAGCAGGAAGGGCGCAGATACGCAGTATTTT. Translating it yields CASRKGADTQYF.

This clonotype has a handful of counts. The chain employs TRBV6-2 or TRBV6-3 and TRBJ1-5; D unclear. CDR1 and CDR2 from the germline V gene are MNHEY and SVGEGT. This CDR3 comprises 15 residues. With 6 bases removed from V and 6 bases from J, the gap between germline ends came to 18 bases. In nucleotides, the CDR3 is TGTGCCAGCAGCGGCAGTTCCCTTTTTCGTCAGCCCCAGCATTTT. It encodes CASSGSSLFRQPQHF.

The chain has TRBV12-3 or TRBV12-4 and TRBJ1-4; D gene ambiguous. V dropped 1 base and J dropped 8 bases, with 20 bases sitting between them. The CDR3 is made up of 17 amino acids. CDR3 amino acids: CASSLDLQAGPSEKLFF. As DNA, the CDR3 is TGTGCCAGCAGTTTAGACTTACAAGCGGGCCCGTCCGAAAAACTGTTTTTT.

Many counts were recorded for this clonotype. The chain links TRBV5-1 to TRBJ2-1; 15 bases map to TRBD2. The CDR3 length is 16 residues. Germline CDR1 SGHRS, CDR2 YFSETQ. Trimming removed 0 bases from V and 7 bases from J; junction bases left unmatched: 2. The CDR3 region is CASSLDGTSGGNEQFF. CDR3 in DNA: TGCGCCAGCAGCTTGGACGGGACTAGCGGGGGGAATGAGCAGTTCTTC.

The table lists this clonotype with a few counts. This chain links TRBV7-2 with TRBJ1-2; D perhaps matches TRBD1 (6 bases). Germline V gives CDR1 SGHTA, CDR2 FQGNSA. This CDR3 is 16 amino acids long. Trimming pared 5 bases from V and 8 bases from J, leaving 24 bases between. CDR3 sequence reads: CASSPNTQGPAWGYTF. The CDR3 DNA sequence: TGTGCCAGCAGCCCCAATACCCAGGGGCCGGCTTGGGGCTACACCTTC. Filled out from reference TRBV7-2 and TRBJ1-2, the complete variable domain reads GAGVSQSPSNKVTEKGKDVELRCDPISGHTALYWYRQSLGQGLEFLIYFQGNSAPDKSGLPSDRFSAERTGGSVSTLTIQRTQQEDSAVYLCASSPNTQGPAWGYTFGSGTRLTVV.

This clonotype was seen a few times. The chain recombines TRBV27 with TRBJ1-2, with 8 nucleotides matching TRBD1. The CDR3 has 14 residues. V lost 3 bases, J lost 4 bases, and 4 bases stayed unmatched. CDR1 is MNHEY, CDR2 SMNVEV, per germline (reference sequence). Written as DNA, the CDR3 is TGTGCCAGCAGTTTGGACAGGGATTCCTATGGCTACACCTTC. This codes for CASSLDRDSYGYTF.

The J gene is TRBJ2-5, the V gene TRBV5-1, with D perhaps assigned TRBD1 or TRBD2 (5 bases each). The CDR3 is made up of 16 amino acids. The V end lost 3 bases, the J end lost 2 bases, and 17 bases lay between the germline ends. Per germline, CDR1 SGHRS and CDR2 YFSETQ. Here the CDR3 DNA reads TGCGCCAGCAGCTACAACATTGGGACGGGGCAAGAGACCCAGTACTTC. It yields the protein CASSYNIGTGQETQYF.

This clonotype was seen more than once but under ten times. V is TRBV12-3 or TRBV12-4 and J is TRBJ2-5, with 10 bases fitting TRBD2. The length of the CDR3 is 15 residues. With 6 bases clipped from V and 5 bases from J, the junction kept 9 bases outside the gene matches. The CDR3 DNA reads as TGTGCCAGCAGCCCCCTAGCGGGGGTAGGGGAGACCCAGTACTTC. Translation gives CASSPLAGVGETQYF.

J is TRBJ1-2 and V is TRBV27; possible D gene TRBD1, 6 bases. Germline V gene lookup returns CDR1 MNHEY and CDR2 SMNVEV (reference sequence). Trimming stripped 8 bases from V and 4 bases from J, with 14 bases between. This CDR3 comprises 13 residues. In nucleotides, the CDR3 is TGTGCCAGCTGGGGAGGGGGAGGCTATGGCTACACCTTC. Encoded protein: CASWGGGGYGYTF.